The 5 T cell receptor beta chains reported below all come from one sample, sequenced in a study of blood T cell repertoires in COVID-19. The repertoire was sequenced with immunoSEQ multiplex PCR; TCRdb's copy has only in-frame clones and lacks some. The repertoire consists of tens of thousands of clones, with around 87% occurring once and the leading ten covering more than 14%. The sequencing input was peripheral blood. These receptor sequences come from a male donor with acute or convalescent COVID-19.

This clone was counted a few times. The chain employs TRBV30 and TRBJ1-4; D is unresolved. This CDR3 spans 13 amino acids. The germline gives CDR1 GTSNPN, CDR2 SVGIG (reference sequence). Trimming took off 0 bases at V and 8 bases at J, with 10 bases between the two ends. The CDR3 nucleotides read TGTGCCTGGAGTGTACATGTCGAAGAAAAACTGTTTTTT. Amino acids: CAWSVHVEEKLFF.

The CDR3 region is CASSLQGVGKLFF. CDR3 DNA sequence: TGTGCCAGCAGCTTACAGGGCGTGGGGAAACTGTTTTTT. The chain links TRBV7-9 to TRBJ1-4; tentative D call: TRBD1 (5 bases). V dropped 2 bases and J dropped 11 bases, with 12 bases sitting between them. This CDR3 has 13 residues. Germline CDR1 reads SEHNR; CDR2 reads FQNEAQ (reference sequence).

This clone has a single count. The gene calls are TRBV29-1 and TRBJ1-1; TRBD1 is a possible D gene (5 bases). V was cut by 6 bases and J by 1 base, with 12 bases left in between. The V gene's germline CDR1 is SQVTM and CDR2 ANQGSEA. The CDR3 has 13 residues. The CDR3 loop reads CSVCQGPNTEAFF. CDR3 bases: TGCAGCGTATGCCAGGGCCCGAACACTGAAGCTTTCTTT.

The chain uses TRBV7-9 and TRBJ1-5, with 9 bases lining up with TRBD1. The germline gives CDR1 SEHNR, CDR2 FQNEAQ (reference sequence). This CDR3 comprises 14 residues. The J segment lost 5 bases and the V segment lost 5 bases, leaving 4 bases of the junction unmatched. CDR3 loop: CASSPDRGDQPQHF. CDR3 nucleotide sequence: TGTGCCAGCAGCCCGGACAGGGGAGATCAGCCCCAGCATTTT.

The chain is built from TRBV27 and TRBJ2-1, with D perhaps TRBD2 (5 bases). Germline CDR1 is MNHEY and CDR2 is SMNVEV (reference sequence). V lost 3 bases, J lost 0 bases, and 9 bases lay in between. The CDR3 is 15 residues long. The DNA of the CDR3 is TGTGCCAGCAGTTTTGAGGGATACTCCTACAATGAGCAGTTCTTC. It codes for CASSFEGYSYNEQFF.